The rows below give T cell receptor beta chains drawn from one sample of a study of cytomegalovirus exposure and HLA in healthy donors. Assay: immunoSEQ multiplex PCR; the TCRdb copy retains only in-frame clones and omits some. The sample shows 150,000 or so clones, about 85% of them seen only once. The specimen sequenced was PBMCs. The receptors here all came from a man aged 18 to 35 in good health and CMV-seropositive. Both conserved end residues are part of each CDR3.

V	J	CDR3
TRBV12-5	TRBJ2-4	CASGFRGQDSQYF
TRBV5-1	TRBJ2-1	CASSALPAESSYNEQFF
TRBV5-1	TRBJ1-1	CASSLGFGQGGGTEAFF
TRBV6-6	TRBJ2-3	CASGKTRTDTQYF
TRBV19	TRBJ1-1	CASSITRAGRTEAFF
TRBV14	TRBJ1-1	CASSSWTGGTLSDTEAFF
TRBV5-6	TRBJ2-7	CASSLVRDRVWDEQYF
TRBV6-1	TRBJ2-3	CACSGSSGGDTQYF
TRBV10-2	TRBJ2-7	CASSETSRPYYEQYF
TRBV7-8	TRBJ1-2	CASERAGGGYGYTF
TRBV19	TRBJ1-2	CASFSGTGYTF
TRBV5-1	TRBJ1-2	CASSKGTGNGYTF
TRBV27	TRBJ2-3	CASSYYRGTDTQYF
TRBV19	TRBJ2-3	CASSGGREIDTQYF
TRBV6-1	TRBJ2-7	CASSERENFVYEQYF
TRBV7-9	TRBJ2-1	CASSLVLAGRDEQFF
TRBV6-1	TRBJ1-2	CASTLRGQTGYTF